This TCR beta chain emerged from a study of cytomegalovirus exposure and HLA in healthy donors. About this clone: What it binds is unknown.

This CDR3 has 16 amino acids. In germline, CDR1 is MNHNS, CDR2 SASEGT. The V and J ends lost 4 bases and 5 bases, in that order; junction bases with no gene match: 9. Findings and caveats of the study: Later, an analysis found that TCR clusters from the first cohort tended to co-occur in the roughly 120 validation repertoires. The classifier was said to identify cytomegalovirus status with high specificity and sensitivity.

Clones were read by immunoSEQ multiplex PCR, and TCRdb kept only the in-frame ones, dropping some. This sample has fewer than 90,000 clones; more than 70% occur once, and the top ten carry roughly an eighth. The sample was PBMCs. This receptor was obtained from a woman aged 18 to 35 in good health and CMV-seropositive. This rearrangement joins TRBV6-1 to TRBJ2-2; the match to TRBD1 covers 8 bases. Here the CDR3 DNA reads TGTGCCAGCAGTGGAAACAGGGGGTTGGGAACCGGGGAGCTGTTTTTT. It encodes CASSGNRGLGTGELFF.